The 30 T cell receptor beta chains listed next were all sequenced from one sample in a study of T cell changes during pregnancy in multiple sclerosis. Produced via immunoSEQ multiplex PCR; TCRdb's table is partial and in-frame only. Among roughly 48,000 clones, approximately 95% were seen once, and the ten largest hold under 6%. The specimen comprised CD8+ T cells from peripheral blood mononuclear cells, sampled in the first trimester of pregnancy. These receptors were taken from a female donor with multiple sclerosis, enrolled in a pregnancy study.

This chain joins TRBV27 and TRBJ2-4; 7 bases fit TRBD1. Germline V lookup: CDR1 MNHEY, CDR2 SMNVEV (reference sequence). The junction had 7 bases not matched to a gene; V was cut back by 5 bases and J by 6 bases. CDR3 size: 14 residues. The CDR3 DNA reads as TGTGCCAGCAGTCACAGGGGTGTGATAAACATTCAGTACTTC. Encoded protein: CASSHRGVINIQYF.

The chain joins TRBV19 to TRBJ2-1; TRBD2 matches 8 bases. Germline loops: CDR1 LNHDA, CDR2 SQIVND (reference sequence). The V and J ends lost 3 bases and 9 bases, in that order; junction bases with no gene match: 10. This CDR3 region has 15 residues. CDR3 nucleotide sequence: TGTGCCAGTAGTATCCTGGACACCGGGGGGGGTGAGCAGTTCTTC. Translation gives CASSILDTGGGEQFF.

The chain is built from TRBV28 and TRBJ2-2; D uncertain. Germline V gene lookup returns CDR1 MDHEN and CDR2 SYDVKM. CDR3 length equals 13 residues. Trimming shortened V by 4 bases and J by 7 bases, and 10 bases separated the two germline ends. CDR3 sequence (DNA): TGTGCCAGCAGTTCCCACGCGAACGGGGAGCTGTTTTTT. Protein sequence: CASSSHANGELFF. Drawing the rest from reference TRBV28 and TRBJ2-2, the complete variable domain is DVKVTQSSRYLVKRTGEKVFLECVQDMDHENMFWYRQDPGLGLRLIYFSYDVKMKEKGDIPEGYSVSREKKERFSLILESASTNQTSMYLCASSSHANGELFFGEGSRLTVL.

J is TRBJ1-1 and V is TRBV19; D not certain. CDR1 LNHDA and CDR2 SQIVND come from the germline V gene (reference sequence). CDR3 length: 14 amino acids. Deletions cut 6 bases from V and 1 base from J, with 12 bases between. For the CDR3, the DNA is TGTGCCAGTAGATTGGTCCGAGAGAACACTGAAGCTTTCTTT. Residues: CASRLVRENTEAFF.

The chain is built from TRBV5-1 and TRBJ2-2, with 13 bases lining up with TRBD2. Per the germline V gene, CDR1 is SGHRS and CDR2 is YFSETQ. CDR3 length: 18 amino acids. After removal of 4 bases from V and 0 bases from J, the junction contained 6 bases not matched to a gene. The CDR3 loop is CASSLGLAGASNTGELFF. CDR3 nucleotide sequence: TGCGCCAGCAGCCTCGGACTAGCGGGAGCGTCGAACACCGGGGAGCTGTTTTTT. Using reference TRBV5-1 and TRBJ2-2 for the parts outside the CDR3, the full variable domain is KAGVTQTPRYLIKTRGQQVTLSCSPISGHRSVSWYQQTPGQGLQFLFEYFSETQRNKGNFPGRFSGRQFSNSRSEMNVSTLELGDSALYLCASSLGLAGASNTGELFFGEGSRLTVL.

The CDR3 protein is CASSPLSGGIYEQYF. In DNA, the CDR3 is TGTGCCAGCAGCCCCCTCTCGGGGGGGATATACGAGCAGTACTTC. The chain combines TRBV7-8 with TRBJ2-7, with 8 nucleotides matching TRBD2. The CDR3 length is 15 residues. Germline V CDR1 and CDR2: SGHVS, FQNEAQ. V was clipped by 5 bases and J by 4 bases; unmatched bases: 10.

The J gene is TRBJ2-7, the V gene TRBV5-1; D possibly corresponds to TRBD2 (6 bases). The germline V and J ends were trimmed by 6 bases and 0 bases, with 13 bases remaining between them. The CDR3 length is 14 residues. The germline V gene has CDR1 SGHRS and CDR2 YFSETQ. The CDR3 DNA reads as TGCGCCAGCACAGATGCCGGGAGCTCCTACGAGCAGTACTTC. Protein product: CASTDAGSSYEQYF.

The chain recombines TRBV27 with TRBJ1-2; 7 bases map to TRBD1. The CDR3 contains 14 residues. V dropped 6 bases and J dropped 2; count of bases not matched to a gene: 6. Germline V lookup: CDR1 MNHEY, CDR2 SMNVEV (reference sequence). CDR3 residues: CASSDRVVNYGYTF. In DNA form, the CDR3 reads TGTGCCAGCAGCGACAGGGTAGTCAACTATGGCTACACCTTC.

The chain's CDR3 is CASSLGGTGEKLFF. CDR3 nucleotide sequence: TGTGCCAGCAGCTTAGGAGGGACAGGGGAAAAACTGTTTTTT. This rearrangement joins TRBV7-2 to TRBJ1-4; TRBD1 aligns across 9 bases. The CDR3 runs 14 residues. Germline V lookup: CDR1 SGHTA, CDR2 FQGNSA. V gave up 1 base and J gave up 8 bases; unmatched junction bases: 2.

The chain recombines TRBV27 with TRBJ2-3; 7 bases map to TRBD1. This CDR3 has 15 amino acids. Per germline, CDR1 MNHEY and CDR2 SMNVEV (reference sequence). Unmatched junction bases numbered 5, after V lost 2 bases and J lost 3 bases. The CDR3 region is CASSLRQGYTDTQYF. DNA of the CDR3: TGTGCCAGCAGTTTAAGACAGGGATATACAGATACGCAGTATTTT.

The DNA for the CDR3 is TGTGCCAGCAGCTTAGGAATACAGGGGGCAGGGGATACGCAGTATTTT. Its translation: CASSLGIQGAGDTQYF. V gene TRBV7-9 combines with J gene TRBJ2-3, with 9 bases identical to TRBD1. After removal of 1 base from V and 6 bases from J, the junction contained 8 bases not matched to a gene. The germline V gene has CDR1 SEHNR and CDR2 FQNEAQ (reference sequence). This CDR3 contains 16 residues.

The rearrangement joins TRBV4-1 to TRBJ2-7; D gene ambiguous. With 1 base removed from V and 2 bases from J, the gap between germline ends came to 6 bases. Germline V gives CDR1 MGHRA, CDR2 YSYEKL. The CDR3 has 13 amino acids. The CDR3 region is CASSQGTTYEQYF. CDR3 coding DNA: TGCGCCAGCAGCCAAGGCACAACCTACGAGCAGTACTTC.

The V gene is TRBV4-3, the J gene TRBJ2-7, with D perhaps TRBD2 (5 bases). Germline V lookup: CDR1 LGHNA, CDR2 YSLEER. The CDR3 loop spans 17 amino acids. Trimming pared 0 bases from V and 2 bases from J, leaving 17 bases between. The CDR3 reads CASSQEWRALGPYEQYF. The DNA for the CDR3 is TGCGCCAGCAGCCAAGAGTGGCGGGCGCTAGGGCCCTACGAGCAGTACTTC.

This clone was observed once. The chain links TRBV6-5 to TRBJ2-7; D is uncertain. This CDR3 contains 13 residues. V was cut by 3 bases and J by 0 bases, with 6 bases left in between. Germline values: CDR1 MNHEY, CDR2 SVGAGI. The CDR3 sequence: CASSYQFSYEQYF. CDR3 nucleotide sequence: TGTGCCAGCAGTTATCAGTTCTCCTACGAGCAGTACTTC.

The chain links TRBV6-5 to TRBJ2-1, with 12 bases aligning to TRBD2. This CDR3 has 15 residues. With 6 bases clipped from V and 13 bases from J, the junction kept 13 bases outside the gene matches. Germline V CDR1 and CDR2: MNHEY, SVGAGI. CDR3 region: CASSPTSGRAVRQFF. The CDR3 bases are TGTGCCAGCAGCCCGACTAGCGGGAGAGCGGTGCGACAGTTCTTC.

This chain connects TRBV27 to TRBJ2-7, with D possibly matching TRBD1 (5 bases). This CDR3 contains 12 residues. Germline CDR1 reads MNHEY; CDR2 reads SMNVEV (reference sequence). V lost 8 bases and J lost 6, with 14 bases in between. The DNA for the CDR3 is TGTGCCAGCGGCAGACAGAACTCCGAGCAGTACTTC. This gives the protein CASGRQNSEQYF.

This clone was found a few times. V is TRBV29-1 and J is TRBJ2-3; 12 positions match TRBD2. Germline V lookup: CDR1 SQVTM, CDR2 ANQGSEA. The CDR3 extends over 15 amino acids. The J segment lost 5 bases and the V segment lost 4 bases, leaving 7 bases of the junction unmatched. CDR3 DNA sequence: TGCAGCGTTGGGCTAGCGGGAGGGTGGCAAGATACGCAGTATTTT. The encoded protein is CSVGLAGGWQDTQYF.

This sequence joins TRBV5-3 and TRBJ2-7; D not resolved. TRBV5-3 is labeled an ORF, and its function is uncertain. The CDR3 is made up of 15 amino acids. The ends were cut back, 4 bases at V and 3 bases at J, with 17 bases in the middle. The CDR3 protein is CARSRDSVLLYEQYF. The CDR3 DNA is TGTGCCAGAAGCCGTGACTCCGTCCTCCTCTACGAGCAGTACTTC.

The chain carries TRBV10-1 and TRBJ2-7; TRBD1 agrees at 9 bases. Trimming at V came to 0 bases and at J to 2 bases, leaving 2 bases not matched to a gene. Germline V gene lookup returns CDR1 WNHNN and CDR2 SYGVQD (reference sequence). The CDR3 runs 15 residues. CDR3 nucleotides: TGCGCCAGCAGTGAGTCGGACAGGGGCACCTACGAGCAGTACTTC. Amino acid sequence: CASSESDRGTYEQYF.

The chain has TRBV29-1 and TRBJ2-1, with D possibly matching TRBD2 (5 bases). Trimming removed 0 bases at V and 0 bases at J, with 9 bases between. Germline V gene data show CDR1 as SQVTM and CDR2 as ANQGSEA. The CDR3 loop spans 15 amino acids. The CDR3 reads CSVEDVLGSYNEQFF. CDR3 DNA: TGCAGCGTTGAAGATGTACTAGGCTCCTACAATGAGCAGTTCTTC.

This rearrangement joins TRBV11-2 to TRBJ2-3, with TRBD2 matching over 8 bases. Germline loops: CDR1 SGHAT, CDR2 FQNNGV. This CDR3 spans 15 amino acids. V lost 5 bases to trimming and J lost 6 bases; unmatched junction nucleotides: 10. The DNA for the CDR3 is TGTGCCAGCAGCGAAGCAGCGGGAGTTTCGGATACGCAGTATTTT. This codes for CASSEAAGVSDTQYF.

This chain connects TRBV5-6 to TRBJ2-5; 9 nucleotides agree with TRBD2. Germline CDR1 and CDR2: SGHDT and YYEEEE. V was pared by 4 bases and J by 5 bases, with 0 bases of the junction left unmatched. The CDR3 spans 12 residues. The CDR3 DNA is TGTGCCAGCAGCGCGGGGGGGGAGACCCAGTACTTC. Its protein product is CASSAGGETQYF. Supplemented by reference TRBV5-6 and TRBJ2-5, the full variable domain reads DAGVTQSPTHLIKTRGQQVTLRCSPKSGHDTVSWYQQALGQGPQFIFQYYEEEERQRGNFPDRFSGHQFPNYSSELNVNALLLGDSALYLCASSAGGETQYFGPGTRLLVL.

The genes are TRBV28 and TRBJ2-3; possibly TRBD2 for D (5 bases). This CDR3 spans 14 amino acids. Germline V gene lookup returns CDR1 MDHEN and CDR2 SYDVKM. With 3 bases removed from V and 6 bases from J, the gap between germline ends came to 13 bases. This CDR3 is CASSFGEMSDTQYF. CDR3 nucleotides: TGTGCCAGCAGTTTCGGGGAAATGTCGGATACGCAGTATTTT.

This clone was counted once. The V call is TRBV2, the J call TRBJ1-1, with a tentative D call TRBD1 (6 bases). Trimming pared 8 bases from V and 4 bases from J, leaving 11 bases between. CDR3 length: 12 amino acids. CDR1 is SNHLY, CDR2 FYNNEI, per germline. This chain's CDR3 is CASGGGLTEAFF. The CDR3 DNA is TGTGCCAGCGGTGGGGGGCTCACTGAAGCTTTCTTT. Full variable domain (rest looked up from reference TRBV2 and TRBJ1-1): EPEVTQTPSHQVTQMGQEVILRCVPISNHLYFYWYRQILGQKVEFLVSFYNNEISEKSEIFDDQFSVERPDGSNFTLKIRSTKLEDSAMYFCASGGGLTEAFFGQGTRLTVV.

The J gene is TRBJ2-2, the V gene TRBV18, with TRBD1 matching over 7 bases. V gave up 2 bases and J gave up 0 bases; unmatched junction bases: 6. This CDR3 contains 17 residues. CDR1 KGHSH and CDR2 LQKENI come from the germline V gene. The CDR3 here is CASSPSRTGPNTGELFF. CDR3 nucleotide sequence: TGTGCCAGCTCACCATCTCGGACAGGACCGAACACCGGGGAGCTGTTTTTT.

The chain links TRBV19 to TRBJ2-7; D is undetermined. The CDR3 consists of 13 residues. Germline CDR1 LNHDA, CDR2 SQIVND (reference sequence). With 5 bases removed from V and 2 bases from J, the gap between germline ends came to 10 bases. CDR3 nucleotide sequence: TGTGCCAGTAGTTTGGGCAGCACCTACGAGCAGTACTTC. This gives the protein CASSLGSTYEQYF.

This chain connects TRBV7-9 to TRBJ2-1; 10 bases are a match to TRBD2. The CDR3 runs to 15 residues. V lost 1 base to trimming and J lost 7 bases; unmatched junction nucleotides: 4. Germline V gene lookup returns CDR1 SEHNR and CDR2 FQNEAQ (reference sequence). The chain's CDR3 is CASSLVLAGVNEQFF. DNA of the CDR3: TGTGCCAGCAGCTTAGTCCTAGCGGGAGTAAATGAGCAGTTCTTC.

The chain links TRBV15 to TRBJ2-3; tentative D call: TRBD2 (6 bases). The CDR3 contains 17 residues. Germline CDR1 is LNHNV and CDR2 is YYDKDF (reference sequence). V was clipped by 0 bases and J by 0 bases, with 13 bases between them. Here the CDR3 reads CATSRDRGTGSTDTQYF. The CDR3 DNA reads TGTGCCACCAGCAGAGACCGGGGGACTGGAAGCACAGATACGCAGTATTTT. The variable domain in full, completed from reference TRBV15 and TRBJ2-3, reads DAMVIQNPRYQVTQFGKPVTLSCSQTLNHNVMYWYQQKSSQAPKLLFHYYDKDFNNEADTPDNFQSRRPNTSFCFLDIRSPGLGDTAMYLCATSRDRGTGSTDTQYFGPGTRLTVL.

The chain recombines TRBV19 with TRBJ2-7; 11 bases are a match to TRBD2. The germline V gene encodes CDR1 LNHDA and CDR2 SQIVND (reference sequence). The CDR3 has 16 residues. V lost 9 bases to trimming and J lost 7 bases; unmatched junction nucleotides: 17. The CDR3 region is CASRDMTSGNPGEQYF. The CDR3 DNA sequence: TGTGCCAGCCGCGATATGACTAGCGGGAACCCGGGGGAGCAGTACTTC.

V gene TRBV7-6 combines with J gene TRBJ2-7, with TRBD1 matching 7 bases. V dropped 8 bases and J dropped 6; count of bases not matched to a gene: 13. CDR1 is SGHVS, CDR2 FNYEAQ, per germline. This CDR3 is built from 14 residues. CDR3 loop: CASESTATGTEQYF. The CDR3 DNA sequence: TGTGCCAGCGAATCTACGGCGACAGGGACCGAGCAGTACTTC.